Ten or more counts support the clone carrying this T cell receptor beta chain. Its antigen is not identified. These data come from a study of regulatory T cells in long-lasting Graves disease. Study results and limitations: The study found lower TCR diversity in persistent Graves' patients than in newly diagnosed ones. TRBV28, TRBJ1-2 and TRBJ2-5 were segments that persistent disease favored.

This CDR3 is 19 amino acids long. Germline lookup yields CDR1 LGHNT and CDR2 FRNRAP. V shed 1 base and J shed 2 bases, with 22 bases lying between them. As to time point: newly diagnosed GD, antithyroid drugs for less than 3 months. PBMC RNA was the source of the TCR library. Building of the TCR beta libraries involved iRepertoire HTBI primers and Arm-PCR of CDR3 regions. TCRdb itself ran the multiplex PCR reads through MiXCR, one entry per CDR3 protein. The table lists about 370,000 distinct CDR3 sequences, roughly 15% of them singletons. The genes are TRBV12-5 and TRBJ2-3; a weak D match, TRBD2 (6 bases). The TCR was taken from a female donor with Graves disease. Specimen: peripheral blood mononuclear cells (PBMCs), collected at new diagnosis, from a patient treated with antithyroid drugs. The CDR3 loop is CASGLGFHLWWRATDTQYF. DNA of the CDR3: TGTGCTAGTGGTTTGGGATTTCACTTGTGGTGGAGGGCCACAGATACGCAGTATTTT.